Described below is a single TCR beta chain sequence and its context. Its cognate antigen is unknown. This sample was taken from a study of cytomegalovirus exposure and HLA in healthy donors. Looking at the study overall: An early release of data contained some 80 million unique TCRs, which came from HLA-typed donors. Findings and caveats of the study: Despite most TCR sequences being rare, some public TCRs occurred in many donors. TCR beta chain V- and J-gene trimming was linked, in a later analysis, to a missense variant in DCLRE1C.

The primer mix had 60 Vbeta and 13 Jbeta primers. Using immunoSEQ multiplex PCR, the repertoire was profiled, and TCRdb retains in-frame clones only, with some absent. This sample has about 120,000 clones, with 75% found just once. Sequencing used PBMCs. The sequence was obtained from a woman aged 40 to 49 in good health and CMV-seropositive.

The DNA for the CDR3 is TGTGCCAGCAGTTCACAGGGGGCCTACGAGCAGTACTTC. Amino acids: CASSSQGAYEQYF. V and J are TRBV6-6 and TRBJ2-7; 8 nucleotides line up with TRBD1. CDR1 and CDR2 from the germline V gene are MNHNY and SVGAGI (reference sequence). This CDR3 is built from 13 residues. V lost 4 bases and J lost 2; bases outside the gene matches: 1.